This record covers a single T cell receptor (beta chain). It has no known antigen specificity. No quality values exist for individual bases; no much larger clone is one base distant. Lymph node samples were obtained from the axillary draining lymph nodes of breast cancer patients. Sequencing took place on an Illumina HiSeq 2000. Multiplex PCR amplification was used to build the TCR beta chain libraries. The amplified TCR beta chain products were analyzed by high-throughput sequencing. TCRdb reworked the public reads: Q25 trimming with fastp, MiXCR clone assembly, productive beta chains retained. Every CDR3 protein is listed once, alongside the most common genes and DNA of its rows. The sample contains tens of thousands of distinct CDR3 sequences, around 20% of them found a single time. The ten top clones hold around 2.5% of the sample. This sample stems from a study of breast tumors, draining lymph nodes, adjacent tissues (dated by TCRdb to the mid-2010s). Regarding the complete study: Breast cancer patients provided tumor, adjacent nontumor tissue and axillary lymph nodes, and the study compared the TCR beta repertoires across these three sources. The study was designed to assess the relationships and possible T-cell exchange between tumor, surrounding tissue and draining lymph node repertoires in human breast cancer.

V and J lose 4 bases and 6 bases, and a span of 16 bases separates them. From the cysteine up to the phenylalanine, the CDR3 has a length of 15 residues. Solely the CDR3 DNA is kept, with 45 bases framed from the first base. From a lookup of the germline V gene, CDR1 and CDR2 are MDHEN and SYDVKM. Study-wide findings and limitations: Tumor T-cell repertoires showed less diversity than lymph node repertoires and more diversity than nontumor tissue repertoires, and tumor T-cell repertoires showed preferential V and J gene usage. The data were judged consistent with most tumor T cells deriving from the lymph node and then expanding within tumor tissue. Tumor and nontumor tissue repertoires were found to be significantly more similar in luminal-like than in basal-like breast cancer. The conclusion that tumor T cells originate in lymph nodes was presented as consistent with a hypothesis rather than as directly demonstrated.

The V gene is TRBV28 and the J gene is TRBJ2-1, and perhaps TRBD1 as D gene, on 5 matching bases. This TCR derives from a female donor with breast cancer. Some clones in this sample may be carry-over from other donors' samples. The sequenced material came from axillary lymph node tissue. The nucleotide sequence is given as TGTGCCAGCAGTTCACAGGCCTCAGTAGGCAATGAGCAGTTCTTC. The resulting protein is CASSSQASVGNEQFF.